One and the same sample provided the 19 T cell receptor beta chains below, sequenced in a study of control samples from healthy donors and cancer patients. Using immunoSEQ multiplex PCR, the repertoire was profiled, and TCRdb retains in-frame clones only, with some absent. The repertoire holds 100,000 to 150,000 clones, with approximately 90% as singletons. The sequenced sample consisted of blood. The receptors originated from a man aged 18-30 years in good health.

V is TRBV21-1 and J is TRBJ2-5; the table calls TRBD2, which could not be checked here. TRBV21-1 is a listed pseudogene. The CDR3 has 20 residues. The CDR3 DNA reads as TGTGCCAGCAGCAAACCTATACCGGGACTAGCGGGAAGGGTAGGGGAGACCCAGTACTTC. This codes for CASSKPIPGLAGRVGETQYF.

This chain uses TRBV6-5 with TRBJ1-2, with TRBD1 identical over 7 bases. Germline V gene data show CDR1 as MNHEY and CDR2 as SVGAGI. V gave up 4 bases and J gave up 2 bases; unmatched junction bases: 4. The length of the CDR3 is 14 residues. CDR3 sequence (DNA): TGTGCCAGCAGTTTATCAGGGGGGAACTATGGCTACACCTTC. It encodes CASSLSGGNYGYTF.

CDR3 sequence: CASSFGLSGGTEAFF. In DNA form, the CDR3 reads TGTGCCAGCAGCTTTGGACTTAGCGGGGGGACTGAAGCTTTCTTT. The chain employs TRBV11-2 and TRBJ1-1; a possible D gene is TRBD1 (5 bases). Germline V gene data show CDR1 as SGHAT and CDR2 as FQNNGV. Trimming shortened V by 3 bases and J by 5 bases, and 16 bases separated the two germline ends. This CDR3 is built from 15 residues.

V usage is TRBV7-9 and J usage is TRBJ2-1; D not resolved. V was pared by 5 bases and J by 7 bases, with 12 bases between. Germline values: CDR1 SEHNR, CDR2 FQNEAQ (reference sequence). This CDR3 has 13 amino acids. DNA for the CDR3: TGTGCCAGCAGCCGGCCCGCGCCGAATGAGCAGTTCTTC. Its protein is CASSRPAPNEQFF.

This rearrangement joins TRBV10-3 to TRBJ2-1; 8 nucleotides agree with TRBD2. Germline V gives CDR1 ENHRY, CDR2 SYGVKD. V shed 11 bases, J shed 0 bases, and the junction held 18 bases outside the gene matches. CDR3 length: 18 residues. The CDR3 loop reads CASSGLAEKRSSYNEQFF. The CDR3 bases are TGTGCCTCATCAGGACTAGCCGAAAAGAGGAGCTCCTACAATGAGCAGTTCTTC.

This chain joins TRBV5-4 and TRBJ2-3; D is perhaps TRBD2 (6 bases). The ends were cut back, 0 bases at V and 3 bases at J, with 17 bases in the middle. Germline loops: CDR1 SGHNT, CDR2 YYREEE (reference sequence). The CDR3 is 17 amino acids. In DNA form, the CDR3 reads TGTGCCAGCAGCTTGGCCGGGCGTCAAGGAGGGACAGATACGCAGTATTTT. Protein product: CASSLAGRQGGTDTQYF.

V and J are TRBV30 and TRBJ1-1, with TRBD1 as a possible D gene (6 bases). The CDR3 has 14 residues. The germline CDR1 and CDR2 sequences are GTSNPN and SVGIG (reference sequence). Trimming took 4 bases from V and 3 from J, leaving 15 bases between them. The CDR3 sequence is CAWTGALWDTEAFF. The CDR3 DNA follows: TGTGCCTGGACAGGGGCTCTGTGGGACACTGAAGCTTTCTTT.

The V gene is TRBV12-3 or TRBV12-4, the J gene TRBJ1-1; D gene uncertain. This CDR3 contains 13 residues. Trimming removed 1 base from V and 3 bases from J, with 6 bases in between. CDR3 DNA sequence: TGTGCCAGCAGTTTAGTCGGATACACTGAAGCTTTCTTT. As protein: CASSLVGYTEAFF.

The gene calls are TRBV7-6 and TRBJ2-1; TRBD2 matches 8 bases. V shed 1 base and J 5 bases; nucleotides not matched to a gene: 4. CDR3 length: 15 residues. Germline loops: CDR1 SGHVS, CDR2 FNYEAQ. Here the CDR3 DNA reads TGTGCCAGCAGCTTAGGCGGGAGGATTAACAATGAGCAGTTCTTC. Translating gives CASSLGGRINNEQFF.

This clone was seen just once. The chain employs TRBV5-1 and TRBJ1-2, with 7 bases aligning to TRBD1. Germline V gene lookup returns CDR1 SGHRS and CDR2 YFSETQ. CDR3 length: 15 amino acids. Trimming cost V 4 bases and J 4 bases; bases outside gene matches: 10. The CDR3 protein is CASSQDRVGPYGYTF. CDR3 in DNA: TGCGCCAGCAGCCAAGACAGGGTTGGTCCCTATGGCTACACCTTC.

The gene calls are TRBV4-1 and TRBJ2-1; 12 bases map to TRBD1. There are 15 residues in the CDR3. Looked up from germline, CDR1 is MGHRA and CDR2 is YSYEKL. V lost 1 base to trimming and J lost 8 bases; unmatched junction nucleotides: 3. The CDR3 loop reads CASSQAGTGGDEQFF. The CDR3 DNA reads TGCGCCAGCAGCCAAGCCGGGACAGGGGGCGATGAGCAGTTCTTC.

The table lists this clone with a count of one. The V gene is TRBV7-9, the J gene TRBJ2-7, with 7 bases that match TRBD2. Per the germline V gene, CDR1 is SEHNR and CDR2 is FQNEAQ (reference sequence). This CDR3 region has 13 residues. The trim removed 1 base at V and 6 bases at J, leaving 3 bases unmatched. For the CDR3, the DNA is TGTGCCAGCAGCTTAGGAGCGGGACGCGAGCAGTACGTC. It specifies CASSLGAGREQYV.

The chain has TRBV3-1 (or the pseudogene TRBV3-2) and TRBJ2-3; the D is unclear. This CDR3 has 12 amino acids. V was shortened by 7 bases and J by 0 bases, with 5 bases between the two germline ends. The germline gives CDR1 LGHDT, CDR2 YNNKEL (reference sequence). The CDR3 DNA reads TGTGCCAGCATATTGAGCACAGATACGCAGTATTTT. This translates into CASILSTDTQYF.

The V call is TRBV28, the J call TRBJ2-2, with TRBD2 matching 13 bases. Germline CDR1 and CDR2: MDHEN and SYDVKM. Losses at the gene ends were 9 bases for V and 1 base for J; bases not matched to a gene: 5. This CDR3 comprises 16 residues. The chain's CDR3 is CARLRLAGGNTGELFF. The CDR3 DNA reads TGTGCCAGGTTGAGACTAGCGGGAGGGAACACCGGGGAGCTGTTTTTT. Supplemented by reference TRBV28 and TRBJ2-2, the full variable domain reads DVKVTQSSRYLVKRTGEKVFLECVQDMDHENMFWYRQDPGLGLRLIYFSYDVKMKEKGDIPEGYSVSREKKERFSLILESASTNQTSMYLCARLRLAGGNTGELFFGEGSRLTVL.

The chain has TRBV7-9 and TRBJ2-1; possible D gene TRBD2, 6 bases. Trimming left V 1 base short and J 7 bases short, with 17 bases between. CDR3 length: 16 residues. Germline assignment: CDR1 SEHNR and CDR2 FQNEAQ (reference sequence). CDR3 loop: CASSLDGGPTSNEQFF. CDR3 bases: TGTGCCAGCAGCTTAGACGGGGGTCCAACCTCGAATGAGCAGTTCTTC.

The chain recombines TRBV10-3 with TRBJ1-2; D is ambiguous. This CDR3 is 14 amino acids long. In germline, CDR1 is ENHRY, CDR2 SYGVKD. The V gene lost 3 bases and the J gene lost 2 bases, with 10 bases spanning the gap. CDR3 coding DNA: TGTGCCATCAGTGAAGTCGGAGGGAACTATGGCTACACCTTC. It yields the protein CAISEVGGNYGYTF.

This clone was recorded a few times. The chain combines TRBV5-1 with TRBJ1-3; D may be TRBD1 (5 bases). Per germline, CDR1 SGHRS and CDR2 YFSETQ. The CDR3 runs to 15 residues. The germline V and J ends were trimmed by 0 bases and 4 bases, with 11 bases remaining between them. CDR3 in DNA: TGCGCCAGCAGCTTGGAGGGGCAGGAGGGAAACACCATATATTTT. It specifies CASSLEGQEGNTIYF.

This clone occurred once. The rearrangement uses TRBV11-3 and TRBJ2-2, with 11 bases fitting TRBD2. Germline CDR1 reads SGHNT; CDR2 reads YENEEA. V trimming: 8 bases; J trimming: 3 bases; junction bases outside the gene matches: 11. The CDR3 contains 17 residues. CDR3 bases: TGTGCCAGCGGGAAACTAGCGGGAGAGTTTGACACCGGGGAGCTGTTTTTT. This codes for CASGKLAGEFDTGELFF.

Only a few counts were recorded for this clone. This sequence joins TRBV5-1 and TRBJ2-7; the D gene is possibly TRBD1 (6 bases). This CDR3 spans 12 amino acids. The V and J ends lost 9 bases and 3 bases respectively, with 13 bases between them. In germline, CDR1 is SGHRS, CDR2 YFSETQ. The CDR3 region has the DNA TGCGCCACCAGGACAGATCTCTACGAGCAGTACGTC. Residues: CATRTDLYEQYV.